The T cell receptor (beta chain) under discussion was sequenced for a study of cytomegalovirus exposure and HLA in healthy donors. Study-wide findings and caveats: Presence/absence analysis assumed near-uniform sequencing depth across donors. As a later analysis showed, several of the most significant clusters appeared to be linked to common viral pathogens.

Primers for the PCR totalled 60 Vbeta and 13 Jbeta. TCRdb keeps only in-frame clones here, not all; method: immunoSEQ multiplex PCR. The sample has roughly 60,000 clones. V was clipped by 1 base and J by 5 bases; unmatched bases: 2. CDR3 length: 15 amino acids. The germline CDR1 and CDR2 sequences are SGHRS and YFSETQ. Regarding this clone: Its antigen is unidentified.

The V and J genes are TRBV5-1 and TRBJ2-5, with TRBD2 matching 13 bases. Material for sequencing was PBMCs. This sequence was found in a woman aged 18-30 years in good health and CMV-seronegative. The DNA of the CDR3 is TGCGCCAGCAGCTTGACTAGCGGGGGGGCGGAGACCCAGTACTTC. This gives the protein CASSLTSGGAETQYF.